This record covers a single T cell receptor (beta chain). A single count supports this clonotype. The antigen it binds to is not known. Base qualities are not provided; no much larger clone lies one nucleotide away. One read amounts to weak evidence. The protocol used for the library was RT-PCR. Instrument on record: NextSeq 550. The raw public data were reprocessed by TCRdb itself: fastp quality trimming at Q25, MiXCR clonotype calling, in-frame beta chains only. Rows merge per CDR3 protein into single entries with the most common DNA and genes. The sample profile shows about 110,000 distinct CDR3 sequences; over 30% of them were found once. Jointly, the top ten make up 25% to 35% of the sample. These data originate in a study of patients and donors after allogeneic stem cell transplantation (dated by TCRdb to 2020 to 2021). The CDR3 runs 13 amino acids, cysteine and phenylalanine included. Left in the record is the CDR3 DNA by itself, 39 bases read in frame from the first base. Cut back by 2 bases and 7 bases, the V and J ends lie 9 bases apart. For CDR1 and CDR2, the germline V gene (reference sequence) lists SEHNR and FQNEAQ.

Sequenced: blood, either unsorted or a sorted T cell fraction (not recorded which). The receptor chain draws on TRBV7-9 and TRBJ1-5; the D gene is unclear. The sequence was obtained from a human donor who was either an allogeneic HSCT recipient or a stem cell or donor lymphocyte infusion donor (not recorded which). It is not recorded whose cells these are; they may come from a transplant donor. The base sequence is TGTGCCAGCAGCTTAACCCCCTGGCAGCCCCAGCATTTT. Translated, it reads CASSLTPWQPQHF.